This TCR beta chain appears in the sequencing data of a study of OX40 agonist ivuxolimab in advanced cancers. TCRdb keeps only in-frame clones here, not all; method: immunoSEQ multiplex PCR. The table has about 54,000 clones, about 91% seen once. The CDR3 sequence is 13 residues long. The germline V gene has CDR1 ENHRY and CDR2 SYGVKD. The trim removed 8 bases at V and 7 bases at J, leaving 5 bases unmatched. V and J are TRBV10-3 and TRBJ1-6, with 7 bases lining up with TRBD1. The source material was CD4+ or CD8+ T cells sorted from blood, sampled in a trial of the OX40 agonist ivuxolimab. The source of this sequence is an adult with an advanced solid tumor such as melanoma, head and neck, liver or kidney cancer. The CDR3 region has the DNA TGTGCCATCCAGGGGGTGGAGAATTCACCCCTCCACTTT. Protein sequence: CAIQGVENSPLHF.